A selection of T cell receptor beta chains follows, all from one sample in a study of blood T cell repertoires in COVID-19. The method was immunoSEQ multiplex PCR; TCRdb's version includes in-frame clones alone and lacks a portion of them. The table has 100,000 to 150,000 clones, roughly four fifths seen once. The sequenced material came from peripheral blood. The receptor source for this set is a man aged 25 to 40 with COVID-19, enrolled during active disease. Each CDR3 is given with its conserved first and last residue. A D gene is named only where the DNA matches it firmly. A clone size is listed for some rows: how often the clone was seen (once, few, many), or a class if it is expanded.

clone_size	d_call	j_call	cdr3_length	v_call	cdr3_aa
-	TRBD1	TRBJ1-2	12	TRBV12-5	CASGLGQGGYTF
-	-	TRBJ2-3	13	TRBV6-5	CASRSIGTDTQYF
-	TRBD2	TRBJ2-2	19	TRBV5-1	CASSFLGLAGGPETGELFF
many	TRBD2	TRBJ2-7	18	TRBV6-1	CASSADRLAGGLSYEQYF
-	-	TRBJ1-4	14	TRBV2	CASRADGIEEKLFF
-	-	TRBJ1-1	14	TRBV7-8	CASVLGRENTEAFF
few	TRBD1	TRBJ2-7	14	TRBV19	CASSPAGRGYEQYF
many	TRBD2	TRBJ2-1	16	TRBV28	CASSLLPSGIYGEQFF
-	-	TRBJ2-1	11	TRBV5-4	CASSSGVGWFF
-	TRBD1	TRBJ2-6	15	TRBV3-1/TRBV3-2	CASSLGQGGANVLTF
-	-	TRBJ1-2	16	TRBV10-1	CASSERVDGVRNGYTF
-	TRBD1	TRBJ1-2	16	TRBV19	CASSPGQGAVLYGYTF
-	-	TRBJ1-2	14	TRBV18	CASSPRDTAYGYTF
-	-	TRBJ1-4	14	TRBV4-2	CASSQDGPDEKLFF
-	-	TRBJ2-5	12	TRBV7-9	CASSLEGAAQYF
-	TRBD2	TRBJ2-2	16	TRBV3-1/TRBV3-2	CASRGGGPRVAGELFF
-	TRBD1	TRBJ1-1	16	TRBV28	CASSFTQRLPQGMAFF
-	TRBD1	TRBJ2-1	16	TRBV27	CASSLVRGPLGNEQFF
-	-	TRBJ2-1	15	TRBV3-1/TRBV3-2	CASSRTGSSYNEQFF
-	-	TRBJ1-2	12	TRBV28	CASSLAGYGYTF
-	-	TRBJ2-5	12	TRBV19	CASSIDQETQYF
-	-	TRBJ1-3	17	TRBV9	CASSVEPGRGSGNTIYF
few	-	TRBJ2-3	14	TRBV24-1	CATSDLENLSTQYF
many	-	TRBJ2-7	13	TRBV7-3	CASSLGRGYEQYF
-	-	TRBJ2-2	15	TRBV10-1	CASRGRGPLTGELFF
-	-	TRBJ1-6	16	TRBV6-5	CASSYGGAEDNSPLHF
-	TRBD1	TRBJ2-7	16	TRBV15	CATSRDSRTGGFEQYF
-	-	TRBJ1-1	15	TRBV7-2	CASSLAIVAGTEAFF
-	TRBD1	TRBJ1-2	14	TRBV6-5	CASRIGQGAGGYTF
-	TRBD2	TRBJ2-5	16	TRBV5-6	CASSLGAGVKQETQYF
few	TRBD2	TRBJ2-5	12	TRBV2	CASGGVQETQYF
-	TRBD1	TRBJ1-1	13	TRBV28	CASSPRGQIEAFF
-	-	TRBJ1-4	17	TRBV28	CASRSLQGTAKNEKLFF
-	TRBD1	TRBJ1-6	15	TRBV11-2	CASSSGQGGDSPLHF
-	-	TRBJ1-3	16	TRBV4-3	CASSQDLAGAGNTIYF
once	TRBD2	TRBJ2-1	15	TRBV2	CASSASGSSYNEQFF
-	TRBD2	TRBJ2-7	14	TRBV6-5	CASSPGAGLDEQYF
-	TRBD1	TRBJ1-3	20	TRBV5-1	CASSFKLLPGQTEPGNTIYF
-	-	TRBJ1-1	14	TRBV6-5	CASTTDRMNTEAFF
-	TRBD2	TRBJ2-7	19	TRBV4-1	CASSQGYGKRGGHSYEQYF
-	TRBD1	TRBJ2-7	15	TRBV3-1/TRBV3-2	CASSQRTGFPSEQYF